Listed below are T cell receptor beta chains from one sample, sequenced in a study of cytomegalovirus exposure and HLA in healthy donors. Sequencing used immunoSEQ multiplex PCR; TCRdb keeps in-frame clones, though not all of them. The table has approximately 190,000 clones, approximately 88% seen once. Sequencing input: PBMCs. These receptors came from a woman aged 45-59 years in good health and CMV-seropositive. CDR3s leave out the opening cysteine and the closing phenylalanine or tryptophan. The order of the fields is J gene, V gene, CDR3 protein.

J gene: TRBJ1-6; V gene: TRBV6-6; CDR3 protein: ASSQYNSPLH
J gene: TRBJ1-2; V gene: TRBV6-5; CDR3 protein: ASSYSAGDGYT
J gene: TRBJ2-7; V gene: TRBV4-3; CDR3 protein: ASSRDRDYEQY
J gene: TRBJ2-3; V gene: TRBV19; CDR3 protein: ASSTSGNTDTQY
J gene: TRBJ2-7; V gene: TRBV7-3; CDR3 protein: ASSLVPGRAYEQY
J gene: TRBJ1-6; V gene: TRBV7-6; CDR3 protein: ASSADRTDNSPLH
J gene: .; V gene: TRBV4-2; CDR3 protein: ASSQAPGQGLYEQY
J gene: TRBJ1-4; V gene: TRBV11-1; CDR3 protein: ASSLGHSNEKLF
J gene: TRBJ2-3; V gene: TRBV28; CDR3 protein: ASSSPRSTDTQY
J gene: TRBJ2-7; V gene: TRBV21-1; CDR3 protein: ASSKSPSGTSGGTSVYEQY